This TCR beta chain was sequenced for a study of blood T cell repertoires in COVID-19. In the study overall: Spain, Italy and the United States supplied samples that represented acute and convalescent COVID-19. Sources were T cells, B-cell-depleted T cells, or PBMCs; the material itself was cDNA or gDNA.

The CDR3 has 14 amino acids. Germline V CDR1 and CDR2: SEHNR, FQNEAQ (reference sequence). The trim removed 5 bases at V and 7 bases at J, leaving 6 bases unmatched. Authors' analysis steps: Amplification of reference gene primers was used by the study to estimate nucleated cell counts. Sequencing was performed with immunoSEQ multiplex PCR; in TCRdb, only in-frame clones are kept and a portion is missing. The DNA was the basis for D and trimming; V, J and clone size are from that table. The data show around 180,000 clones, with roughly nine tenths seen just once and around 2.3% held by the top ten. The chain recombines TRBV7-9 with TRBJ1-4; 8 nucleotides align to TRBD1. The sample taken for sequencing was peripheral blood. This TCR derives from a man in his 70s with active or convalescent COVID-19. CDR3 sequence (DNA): TGTGCCAGCAGCAAAACAGGGGGGAGTGAAAAACTGTTTTTT. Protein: CASSKTGGSEKLFF.